This T cell receptor (beta chain) was recorded in a study of T cells in Graves' hyperthyroidism and ophthalmopathy. At the level of the study: Specimen type is peripheral blood, collected at initial diagnosis prior to any treatment. Study-level points and caveats: For ophthalmopathy, model prediction preceded onset by a median about 6 months.

TCR beta CDR3 region amplification was performed from RNA transcripts. In the first-round RT-PCR of the TCR CDR3, the HTBI primer set was used. TCRdb re-derived calls from the multiplex PCR reads in MiXCR, one entry per CDR3 protein. The sample lists just under 750,000 distinct CDR3 sequences, about 35% occurring once. CDR3 length: 18 amino acids. V lost 2 bases to trimming and J lost 4 bases, with 20 bases between them. Germline CDR1 and CDR2: SNHLY and FYNNEI. Patients aged 18 to 65 had newly diagnosed hyperthyroidism lasting under 2 months. The study excluded patients with uncontrolled infection, other autoimmune disease, pregnancy or lactation. This clonotype was seen a handful of times. The target antigen is unknown.

The J gene is TRBJ2-2, the V gene TRBV2; D is perhaps TRBD1 (6 bases). The sequence was collected from a middle-aged woman with Graves' hyperthyroidism. The specimen was blood. CDR3 sequence: CASSELPLTGSGTGELFF. CDR3 sequence (DNA): TGTGCCAGCAGTGAACTCCCCCTTACAGGGTCGGGCACCGGGGAGCTGTTTTTT. Full variable domain (missing parts from reference TRBV2 and TRBJ2-2): EPEVTQTPSHQVTQMGQEVILRCVPISNHLYFYWYRQILGQKVEFLVSFYNNEISEKSEIFDDQFSVERPDGSNFTLKIRSTKLEDSAMYFCASSELPLTGSGTGELFFGEGSRLTVL.